This T cell receptor beta chain is drawn from a study of T cells in Graves' hyperthyroidism and ophthalmopathy (dated by TCRdb to the late 2010s). Context from the whole study: Peripheral blood was sampled at the time of initial diagnosis, prior to any treatment. TCR V-J signatures able to tell the groups apart were searched for in a discovery cohort of 90 to 100 patients, of whom approximately 40 had Graves' ophthalmopathy and roughly 59 had stable Graves' hyperthyroidism. Whether ophthalmopathy could be predicted prospectively was tested in an independent validation cohort made up of roughly 19 hyperthyroidism patients plus 17 patients who later progressed to ophthalmopathy. The 100 discovery patients were randomly split 7:3 into training and test sets. In about 6 Graves' hyperthyroidism patients, the study also compared T-cell repertoires from thyroid tissue with T-cell repertoires from blood. After sampling, hyperthyroidism patients received methimazole starting at 30 mg daily, and ophthalmopathy patients received high-dose intravenous methylprednisolone. TCR Vbeta CDR3 sequencing of approximately 140 peripheral blood samples (roughly 41 ophthalmopathy, about 75 hyperthyroidism and roughly 17 progressor patients) is reported in the paper.

V loses 2 bases of germline sequence and J loses 1 base, and the interval between the two ends is 15 bases. Per the germline V gene (reference sequence), DFQATT is the CDR1 and SNEGSKA is the CDR2. From the cysteine up to the phenylalanine, the CDR3 has a length of 15 residues. Of all the DNA, just the CDR3 is kept, 45 bases in frame from base 1. About this clonotype itself: The specificity of this receptor is unknown. Base qualities were left out, and no much larger clone turns up one base away.

Overall study outcomes, separate from this receptor: No statistical method was used to set the sample size in advance, and investigators knew the group allocation. In validation, progression to ophthalmopathy was predicted by the model with 70.59% sensitivity and roughly 72% specificity, a median of about 6 months before onset. A model built on a 13 V-J signature distinguished ophthalmopathy from stable hyperthyroidism, reaching 85% to 90% sensitivity and 81.08% specificity in cross-validation and 80%/75% in testing. Blood samples also contained most of the expanded thyroid clonotypes (frequency above 0.001), which suggests that blood repertoires may reflect thyroid immune responses.

The TCR beta CDR3 regions were amplified from the RNA transcripts. A first-round RT-PCR of the TCR CDR3 used the HTBI primer set with the Qiagen OneStep RT-PCR kit. A second multiplex PCR round built the libraries, followed by size selection and purification. Paired-end sequencing of the libraries was performed with 100 bp reads on an Illumina HiSeq2000. Turning to the authors' computational methods: SOAPnuke was used to process the raw data, removing reads that contained adapters or uncalled bases, had a mean Phred below 15, or lacked an exact match to the constant primer or identifier. COPE v1.2.5 was used to merge the high-quality paired reads, and each unique nucleotide sequence was defined as a clonotype. MiTCR v1.1 was used to align the clonotypes against IMGT TRBV, TRBD and TRBJ reference segments. Only V-J combinations with frequency above 0.0001, covering about 99% of repertoires, were analysed. The TCS score was defined as the ratio of F50 (clonal expansion) to E x V (chaos), calculated using BLOSUM62-based TCRdist between CDR3 peptides within each V-J. Welch's t-statistics and random forest reduced just over 500 V-J features to roughly 13, which were used in a naive Bayes classifier (R e1071). TCRdb's own reprocessing of the public reads used fastp at Q25 and MiXCR and kept productive beta chains. Rows matching on CDR3 protein sequence are summarized as one entry with the most common DNA and genes. None of the V and J calls come from the authors' own analysis; TCRdb made them. Across this sample there are about 96,000 distinct CDR3 sequences, with roughly 56% seen only once. In total, the top ten clones hold 25% to 30% of the sample.

Stable Graves' hyperthyroidism was defined as no progression to ophthalmopathy during 18 months of follow-up. The hyperthyroidism patients were between 18 and 65 years old and newly diagnosed, with a disease duration of less than 2 months. Any patient with an uncontrolled infection, another autoimmune disease, pregnancy or lactation was excluded. Diagnoses relied on clinical symptoms, serum thyroxine and TRAb, thyroid ultrasound and orbital computed tomography. Ficoll-Paque density gradient centrifugation was used to isolate PBMCs from about 9 ml of fresh peripheral blood. Total RNA was extracted using Trizol reagent, and RNA quality was assessed on an Agilent 2100 Bioanalyzer.

The source of this sequence is a woman aged 40 to 49 with Graves' hyperthyroidism. This receptor chain uses TRBV20-1 and TRBJ2-7; the D gene is perhaps TRBD2, on 7 matching bases. The sequenced sample consisted of blood. The DNA is TGCAGTGCTAGAAAGGGGGGGGCGTGGTCCTACGAGCAGTACTTC. This yields the protein CSARKGGAWSYEQYF.